This T cell receptor (beta chain) was recovered during a study of blood T cells in healthy people across ages. The V end was cut by 6 bases, the J end by 7 bases, with 28 bases between. Germline loops: CDR1 SGHDT, CDR2 YYEEEE. The CDR3 consists of 17 residues. Whole-study findings and limits: While age rose, TCR beta diversity per million T cells dropped in a roughly linear way.

A second PCR of roughly 7 to 11 cycles used a sample-barcoded 5' primer and a J-beta primer mix. A template-switch adaptor with 12 random nucleotides tagged each cDNA molecule. CDR3-containing paired-end reads numbered at least 2.5 million in each sample. Each CDR3 protein gets one entry after TCRdb re-called the 5' RACE reads with MiXCR. The sample includes 1.5 million or so distinct CDR3 sequences, 35% to 45% of them seen just once. Isolation recovered at least 6 million PBMCs from every sample. This clonotype appeared once. Its antigen is not known. Sequenced sample: blood. The chain couples TRBV5-6 to TRBJ1-2; D is undetermined. This clonotype was obtained from a woman aged 18-29 years in good health. The CDR3 is CASTQFVPGGSKGGYTF. As DNA, the CDR3 is TGTGCCAGCACCCAATTTGTCCCCGGAGGATCAAAAGGTGGCTACACCTTC.